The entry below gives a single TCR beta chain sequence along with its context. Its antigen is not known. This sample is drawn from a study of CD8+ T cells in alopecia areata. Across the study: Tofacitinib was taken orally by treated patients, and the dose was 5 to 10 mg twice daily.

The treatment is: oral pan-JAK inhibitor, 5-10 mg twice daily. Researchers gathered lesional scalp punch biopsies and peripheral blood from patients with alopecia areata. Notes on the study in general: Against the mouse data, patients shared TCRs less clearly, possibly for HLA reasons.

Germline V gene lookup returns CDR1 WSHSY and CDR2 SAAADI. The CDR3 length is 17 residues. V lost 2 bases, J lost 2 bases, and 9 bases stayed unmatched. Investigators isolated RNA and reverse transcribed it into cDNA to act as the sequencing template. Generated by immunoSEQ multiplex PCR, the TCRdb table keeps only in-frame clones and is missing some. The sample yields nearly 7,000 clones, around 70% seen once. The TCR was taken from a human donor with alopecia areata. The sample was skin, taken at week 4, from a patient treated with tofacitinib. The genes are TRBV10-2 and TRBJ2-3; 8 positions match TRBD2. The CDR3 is CASSEERGTYFTDTQYF. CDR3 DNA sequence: TGCGCCAGCAGTGAGGAGCGGGGGACTTACTTCACAGATACGCAGTATTTT.